The 19 T cell receptor beta chains listed next were all sequenced from one sample in a study of blood T cell repertoires in COVID-19. Repertoires were generated with immunoSEQ multiplex PCR, while TCRdb's copy carries only in-frame clones and drops some. The data show about 180,000 clones, about 86% seen once. Sequencing was carried out using peripheral blood. Source of these receptors: a man between 65 and 85 years old with active or convalescent COVID-19.

A few counts support this clone. The chain carries TRBV5-4 and TRBJ2-3; perhaps TRBD1 as D (5 bases). V was shortened by 1 base and J by 0 bases, with 12 bases between the two germline ends. CDR3 length: 16 residues. The germline CDR1 and CDR2 sequences are SGHNT and YYREEE (reference sequence). Here the CDR3 reads CASSLSRVRSTDTQYF. The CDR3, as DNA: TGTGCCAGCAGCTTGTCCAGGGTGCGGAGCACAGATACGCAGTATTTT.

This chain uses TRBV5-6 with TRBJ1-1; TRBD1 agrees at 10 bases. The CDR3 covers 14 residues. The germline gives CDR1 SGHDT, CDR2 YYEEEE. Germline trimming cut 4 bases from V and 5 bases from J; bases unmatched to any gene: 5. The CDR3: CASSEGQGWTEAFF. The CDR3 DNA reads as TGTGCCAGCAGCGAGGGACAGGGGTGGACTGAAGCTTTCTTT.

The chain employs TRBV4-1 and TRBJ1-1, with 9 positions matching TRBD1. V lost 4 bases, J lost 5 bases, and 8 bases stayed unmatched. Per germline, CDR1 MGHRA and CDR2 YSYEKL. The CDR3 is made up of 15 amino acids. CDR3 loop: CASSRLGQGGTEAFF. The CDR3 DNA sequence: TGCGCCAGCAGCCGCTTGGGACAGGGAGGTACTGAAGCTTTCTTT.

The chain recombines TRBV19 with TRBJ1-1; D uncertain. This CDR3 has 16 residues. With 5 bases removed from V and 0 bases from J, the gap between germline ends came to 16 bases. The germline CDR1 and CDR2 sequences are LNHDA and SQIVND (reference sequence). CDR3 residues: CASSAAGLGMNTEAFF. The CDR3 region has the DNA TGTGCCAGTAGTGCCGCGGGTCTCGGCATGAACACTGAAGCTTTCTTT.

The genes are TRBV20-1 and TRBJ1-5; 7 nucleotides line up with TRBD1. The germline V gene encodes CDR1 DFQATT and CDR2 SNEGSKA (reference sequence). The CDR3 loop spans 18 amino acids. Trimming took 3 bases from V and 0 from J; bases not matched to a gene: 14. CDR3 DNA: TGCAGTGCTAGTTTACCGACAGGGCTTGATCCTAGCAATCAGCCCCAGCATTTT. It encodes CSASLPTGLDPSNQPQHF.

This clone was recorded only once. This chain uses TRBV5-8 with TRBJ1-1; the match to TRBD1 covers 8 bases. The CDR3 is 15 residues long. Unmatched junction bases numbered 8, after V lost 2 bases and J lost 5 bases. The V gene's germline CDR1 is SGHTS and CDR2 YDEGEE. For the CDR3, the DNA is TGTGCCAGCAGCTTAACGGGACAGGCATGGACTGAAGCTTTCTTT. Translated: CASSLTGQAWTEAFF.

This clone was counted between two and nine times. The rearrangement uses TRBV11-2 and TRBJ2-2, with TRBD1 matching 11 bases. The ends lost 5 bases at V and 8 bases at J; junction bases unmatched: 13. Germline lookup yields CDR1 SGHAT and CDR2 FQNNGV. The CDR3 spans 17 residues. The DNA for the CDR3 is TGTGCCAGCAGCCGACTAGCTGGGACAGGGGGTAAGGGGGAGCTGTTTTTT. Protein sequence: CASSRLAGTGGKGELFF.

The gene calls are TRBV2 and TRBJ1-2; D perhaps matches TRBD1 (6 bases). Germline V CDR1 and CDR2: SNHLY, FYNNEI. Trimming shortened V by 6 bases and J by 5 bases, and 16 bases separated the two germline ends. The CDR3 is made up of 14 amino acids. The CDR3 DNA follows: TGTGCCAGCAGCCCCCAGGGGTCCGGGTATGGCTACACCTTC. It encodes CASSPQGSGYGYTF.

The J gene is TRBJ2-7, the V gene TRBV28; 8 bases match TRBD1. Unmatched junction bases numbered 10, after V lost 6 bases and J lost 0 bases. Germline CDR1 is MDHEN and CDR2 is SYDVKM. The CDR3 runs 16 residues. The CDR3 protein is CASRSHRDRFSYEQYF. CDR3 sequence (DNA): TGTGCCAGCAGATCCCACCGGGACAGGTTCTCCTACGAGCAGTACTTC.

The chain employs TRBV19 and TRBJ1-1; tentatively, D is TRBD1 (5 bases). The CDR3 contains 16 residues. CDR1 is LNHDA and CDR2 is SQIVND in the germline V gene (reference sequence). The germline V and J ends were trimmed by 0 bases and 4 bases, with 15 bases remaining between them. The CDR3 reads CASSIDRRGGTTEAFF. As DNA, the CDR3 is TGTGCCAGTAGTATAGACAGGAGGGGCGGGACCACTGAAGCTTTCTTT. Full variable domain (rest looked up from reference TRBV19 and TRBJ1-1): DGGITQSPKYLFRKEGQNVTLSCEQNLNHDAMYWYRQDPGQGLRLIYYSQIVNDFQKGDIAEGYSVSREKKESFPLTVTSAQKNPTAFYLCASSIDRRGGTTEAFFGQGTRLTVV.

The chain recombines TRBV28 with TRBJ2-7; maybe TRBD1 (6 bases). The CDR3 has 14 residues. V was clipped by 5 bases and J by 3 bases, with 14 bases between them. CDR1 is MDHEN, CDR2 SYDVKM, per germline. CDR3 in amino acids: CASSTLTGLYEQYF. As DNA, the CDR3 is TGTGCCAGCAGTACCCTGACAGGACTCTACGAGCAGTACTTC.

As DNA, the CDR3 is TGTGCCAGCAGCCAACGTAGCGGCCTATACGAGCAGTACTTC. It yields the protein CASSQRSGLYEQYF. The gene calls are TRBV3-1 (or the pseudogene TRBV3-2) and TRBJ2-7; the D gene is possibly TRBD2 (6 bases). From germline, CDR1 is LGHDT and CDR2 YNNKEL (reference sequence). V shed 2 bases and J shed 4 bases, with 12 bases lying between them. The CDR3 contains 14 residues.

The rearrangement joins TRBV2 to TRBJ2-1; no reliable D call. With 7 bases removed from V and 12 bases from J, the gap between germline ends came to 13 bases. The CDR3 contains 11 residues. Germline-derived CDR1 and CDR2 are SNHLY and FYNNEI. CDR3 coding DNA: TGTGCCAGCACCGACTCCTCTTGGCAGTTCTTC. It codes for CASTDSSWQFF. Supplemented by reference TRBV2 and TRBJ2-1, the full variable domain reads EPEVTQTPSHQVTQMGQEVILRCVPISNHLYFYWYRQILGQKVEFLVSFYNNEISEKSEIFDDQFSVERPDGSNFTLKIRSTKLEDSAMYFCASTDSSWQFFGPGTRLTVL.

The V gene is TRBV12-3 or TRBV12-4, the J gene TRBJ2-1; unclear D gene. The CDR3 spans 13 residues. Trimming took off 5 bases at V and 4 bases at J, with 9 bases between the two ends. This CDR3 is CASSPVGYNEQFF. The DNA for the CDR3 is TGTGCCAGCAGTCCTGTCGGTTACAATGAGCAGTTCTTC.

This chain links TRBV28 with TRBJ1-4, with D hard to call. This CDR3 comprises 17 residues. In germline, CDR1 is MDHEN, CDR2 SYDVKM. Trimming shortened V by 1 base and J by 3 bases, and 15 bases separated the two germline ends. As DNA, the CDR3 is TGTGCCAGCAGTTTATTCGGGCGCGCGGGAGCTAATGAAAAACTGTTTTTT. It specifies CASSLFGRAGANEKLFF. Based on the CDR3 plus reference TRBV28 and TRBJ1-4, the full variable domain is DVKVTQSSRYLVKRTGEKVFLECVQDMDHENMFWYRQDPGLGLRLIYFSYDVKMKEKGDIPEGYSVSREKKERFSLILESASTNQTSMYLCASSLFGRAGANEKLFFGSGTQLSVL.

This clone was counted only a few times. The chain has TRBV7-8 and TRBJ2-6; TRBD1 aligns across 9 bases. After removal of 4 bases from V and 0 bases from J, the junction contained 7 bases not matched to a gene. Germline-derived CDR1 and CDR2 are SGHVS and FQNEAQ. The CDR3 consists of 18 residues. The DNA for the CDR3 is TGTGCCAGCAGCTCCCGGGACAGGGACCGCTCTGGGGCCAACGTCCTGACTTTC. Translated: CASSSRDRDRSGANVLTF.

This clone is a singleton in its sample. The genes are TRBV19 and TRBJ2-1, with D maybe TRBD1 (7 bases). This CDR3 spans 15 amino acids. Germline V gene sequence: CDR1 LNHDA, CDR2 SQIVND (reference sequence). V lost 7 bases to trimming and J lost 6 bases, with 19 bases between them. CDR3 residues: CASTPGSRGVNEQFF. CDR3 bases: TGTGCCAGTACCCCCGGGTCCAGGGGGGTCAATGAGCAGTTCTTC.

This clone was seen a handful of times. Here the CDR3 DNA reads TGTGCCAGCAGCCAAGAAGCCGGAAGGGGGTATGGCTACACCTTC. It encodes CASSQEAGRGYGYTF. The chain employs TRBV4-2 and TRBJ1-2, with D possibly matching TRBD1 (6 bases). In germline, CDR1 is LGHNA, CDR2 YNFKEQ. CDR3 size: 15 residues. The V gene lost 0 bases and the J gene lost 5 bases, with 13 bases spanning the gap.

The gene calls are TRBV10-3 and TRBJ2-5; D is uncertain. Germline CDR1 ENHRY, CDR2 SYGVKD. Between the trimmed V and J ends, which lost 3 bases and 5 bases, there was a span of 7 bases. The CDR3 is 12 amino acids. CDR3 DNA: TGTGCCATCAGTGACTTTGTGGAGACCCAGTACTTC. It specifies CAISDFVETQYF.